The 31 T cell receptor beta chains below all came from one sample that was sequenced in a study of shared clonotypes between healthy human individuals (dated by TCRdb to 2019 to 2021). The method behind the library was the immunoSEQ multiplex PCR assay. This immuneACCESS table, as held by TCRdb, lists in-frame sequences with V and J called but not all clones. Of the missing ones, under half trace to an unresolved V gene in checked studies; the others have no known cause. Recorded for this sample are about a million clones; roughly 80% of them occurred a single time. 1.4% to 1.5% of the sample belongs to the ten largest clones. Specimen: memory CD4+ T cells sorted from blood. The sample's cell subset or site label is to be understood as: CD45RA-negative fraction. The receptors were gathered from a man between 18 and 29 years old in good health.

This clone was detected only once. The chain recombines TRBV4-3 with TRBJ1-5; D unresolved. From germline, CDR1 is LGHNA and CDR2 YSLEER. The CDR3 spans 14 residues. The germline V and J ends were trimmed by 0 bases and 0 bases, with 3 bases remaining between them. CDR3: CASSQDVSNQPQHF. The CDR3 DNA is TGCGCCAGCAGCCAAGATGTTAGCAATCAGCCCCAGCATTTT.

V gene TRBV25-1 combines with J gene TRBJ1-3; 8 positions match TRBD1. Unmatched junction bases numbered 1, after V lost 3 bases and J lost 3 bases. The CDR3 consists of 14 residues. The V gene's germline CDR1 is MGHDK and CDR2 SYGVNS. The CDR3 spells CASSDTGGGNTIYF. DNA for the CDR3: TGTGCCAGCAGTGACACAGGGGGTGGAAACACCATATATTTT.

As DNA, the CDR3 is TGTGCCAGCGGTGACACCGGGGAGCTGTTTTTT. Translation gives CASGDTGELFF. The chain is built from TRBV7-9 and TRBJ2-2; D not certain. This CDR3 contains 11 residues. V was clipped by 8 bases and J by 3 bases, with 4 bases between them. Germline CDR1 reads SEHNR; CDR2 reads FQNEAQ (reference sequence).

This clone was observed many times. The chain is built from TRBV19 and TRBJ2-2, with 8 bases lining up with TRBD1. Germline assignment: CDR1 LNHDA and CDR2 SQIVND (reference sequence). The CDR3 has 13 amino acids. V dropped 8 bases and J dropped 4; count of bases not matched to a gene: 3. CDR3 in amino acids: CASWDRTTGELFF. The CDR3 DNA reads TGTGCCAGTTGGGACAGGACCACCGGGGAGCTGTTTTTT.

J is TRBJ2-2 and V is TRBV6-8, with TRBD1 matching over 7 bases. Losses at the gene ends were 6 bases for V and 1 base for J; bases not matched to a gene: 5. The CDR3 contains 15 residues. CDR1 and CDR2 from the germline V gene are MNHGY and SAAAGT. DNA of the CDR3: TGTGCCAGCAGAGCCCAGGGGGTGAACACCGGGGAGCTGTTTTTT. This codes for CASRAQGVNTGELFF.

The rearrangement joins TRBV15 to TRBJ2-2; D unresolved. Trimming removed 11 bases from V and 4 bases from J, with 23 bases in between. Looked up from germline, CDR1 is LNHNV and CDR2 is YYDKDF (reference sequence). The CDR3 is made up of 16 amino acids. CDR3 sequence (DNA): TGTGCCGTATCGGATACCTGGGGAAAGGGCACCGGGGAGCTGTTTTTT. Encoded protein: CAVSDTWGKGTGELFF.

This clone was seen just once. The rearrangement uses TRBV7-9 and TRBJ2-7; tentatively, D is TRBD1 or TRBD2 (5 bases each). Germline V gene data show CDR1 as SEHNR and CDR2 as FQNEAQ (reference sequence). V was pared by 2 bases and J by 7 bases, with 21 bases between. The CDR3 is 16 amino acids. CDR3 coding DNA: TGTGCCAGCAGCTTATTCCACTGGGACGGATTCGGGGAGCAGTACTTC. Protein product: CASSLFHWDGFGEQYF. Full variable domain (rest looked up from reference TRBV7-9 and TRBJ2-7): DTGVSQNPRHKITKRGQNVTFRCDPISEHNRLYWYRQTLGQGPEFLTYFQNEAQLEKSRLLSDRFSAERPKGSFSTLEIQRTEQGDSAMYLCASSLFHWDGFGEQYFGPGTRLTVT.

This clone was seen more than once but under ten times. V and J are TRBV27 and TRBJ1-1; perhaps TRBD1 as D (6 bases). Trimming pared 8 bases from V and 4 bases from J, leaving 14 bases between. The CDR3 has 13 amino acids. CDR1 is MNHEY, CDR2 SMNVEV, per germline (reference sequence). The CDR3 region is CASRTTGFTEAFF. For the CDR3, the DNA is TGTGCCAGCCGCACGACAGGCTTCACTGAAGCTTTCTTT.

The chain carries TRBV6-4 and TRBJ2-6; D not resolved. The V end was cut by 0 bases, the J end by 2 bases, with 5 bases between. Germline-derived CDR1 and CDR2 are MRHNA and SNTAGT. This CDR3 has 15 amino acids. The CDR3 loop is CASSDSAAGANVLTF. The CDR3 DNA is TGTGCCAGCAGTGACTCGGCGGCTGGGGCCAACGTCCTGACTTTC.

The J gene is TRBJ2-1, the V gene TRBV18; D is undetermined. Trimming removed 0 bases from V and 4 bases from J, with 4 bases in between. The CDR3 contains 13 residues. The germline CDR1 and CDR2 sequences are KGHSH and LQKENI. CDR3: CASSPPMYNEQFF. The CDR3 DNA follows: TGTGCCAGCTCACCACCGATGTACAATGAGCAGTTCTTC.

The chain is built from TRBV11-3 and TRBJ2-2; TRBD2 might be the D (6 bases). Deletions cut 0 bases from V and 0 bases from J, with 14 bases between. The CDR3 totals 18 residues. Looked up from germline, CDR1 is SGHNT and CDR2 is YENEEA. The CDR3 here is CASSLDRWGDANTGELFF. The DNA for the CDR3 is TGTGCCAGCAGCTTAGATCGATGGGGGGACGCGAACACCGGGGAGCTGTTTTTT.

The DNA for the CDR3 is TGTGCCAGCAGCTTCGACAGCCCCCGGCAGTACTTC. Protein sequence: CASSFDSPRQYF. The chain links TRBV11-2 to TRBJ2-7, with D possibly being TRBD1 (5 bases). Germline assignment: CDR1 SGHAT and CDR2 FQNNGV. The CDR3 totals 12 residues. V lost 3 bases and J 9 bases, leaving 12 bases between the germline ends. Full variable domain (outside the CDR3, taken from reference TRBV11-2 and TRBJ2-7): EAGVAQSPRYKIIEKRQSVAFWCNPISGHATLYWYQQILGQGPKLLIQFQNNGVVDDSQLPKDRFSAERLKGVDSTLKIQPAKLEDSAVYLCASSFDSPRQYFGPGTRLTVT.

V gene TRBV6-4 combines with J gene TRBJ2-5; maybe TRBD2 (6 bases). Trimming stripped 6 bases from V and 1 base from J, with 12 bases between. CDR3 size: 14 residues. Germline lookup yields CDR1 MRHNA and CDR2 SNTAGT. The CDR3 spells CASSRDCTQETQYF. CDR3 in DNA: TGTGCCAGCAGCCGGGACTGCACCCAAGAGACCCAGTACTTC.

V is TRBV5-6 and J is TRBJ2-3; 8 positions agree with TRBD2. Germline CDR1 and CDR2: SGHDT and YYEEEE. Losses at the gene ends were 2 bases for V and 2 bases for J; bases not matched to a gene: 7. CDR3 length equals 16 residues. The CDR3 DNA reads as TGTGCCAGCAGCTTCCGGGCTAGCGGGTTCACAGATACGCAGTATTTT. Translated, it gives CASSFRASGFTDTQYF.

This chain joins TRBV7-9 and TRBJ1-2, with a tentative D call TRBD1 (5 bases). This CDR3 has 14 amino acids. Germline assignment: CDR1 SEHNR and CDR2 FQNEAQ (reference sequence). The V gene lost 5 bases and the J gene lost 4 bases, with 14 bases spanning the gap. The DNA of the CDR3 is TGTGCCAGCAGCACCGAGGGACTGGTCTATGGCTACACCTTC. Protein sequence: CASSTEGLVYGYTF.

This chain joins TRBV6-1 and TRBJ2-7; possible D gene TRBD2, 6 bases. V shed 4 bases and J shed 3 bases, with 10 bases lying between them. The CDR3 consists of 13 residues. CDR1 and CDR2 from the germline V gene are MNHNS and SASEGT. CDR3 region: CASSGGGHYEQYF. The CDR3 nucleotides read TGTGCCAGCAGTGGAGGAGGGCACTACGAGCAGTACTTC.

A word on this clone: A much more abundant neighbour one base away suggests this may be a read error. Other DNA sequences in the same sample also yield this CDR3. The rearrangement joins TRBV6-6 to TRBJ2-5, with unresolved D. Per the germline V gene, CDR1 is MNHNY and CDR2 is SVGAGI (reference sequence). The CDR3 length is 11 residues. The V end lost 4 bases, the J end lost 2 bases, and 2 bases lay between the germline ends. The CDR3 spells CASSFQETQYF. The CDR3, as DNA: TGTGCCAGCAGTTTTCAAGAGACCCAGTACTTC.

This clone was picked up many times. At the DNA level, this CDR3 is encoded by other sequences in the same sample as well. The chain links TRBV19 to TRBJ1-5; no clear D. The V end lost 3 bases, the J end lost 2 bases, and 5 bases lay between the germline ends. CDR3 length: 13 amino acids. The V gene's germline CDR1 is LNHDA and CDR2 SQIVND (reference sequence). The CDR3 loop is CASSIPGNQPQHF. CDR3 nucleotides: TGTGCCAGTAGTATCCCAGGCAATCAGCCCCAGCATTTT. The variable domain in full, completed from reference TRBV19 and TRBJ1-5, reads DGGITQSPKYLFRKEGQNVTLSCEQNLNHDAMYWYRQDPGQGLRLIYYSQIVNDFQKGDIAEGYSVSREKKESFPLTVTSAQKNPTAFYLCASSIPGNQPQHFGDGTRLSIL.

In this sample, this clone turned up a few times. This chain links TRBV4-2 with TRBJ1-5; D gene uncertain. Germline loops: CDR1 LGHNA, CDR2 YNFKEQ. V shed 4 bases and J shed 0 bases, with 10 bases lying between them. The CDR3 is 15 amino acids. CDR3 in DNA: TGTGCCAGCAGCCCGGACCGCAATAGCAATCAGCCCCAGCATTTT. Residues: CASSPDRNSNQPQHF.

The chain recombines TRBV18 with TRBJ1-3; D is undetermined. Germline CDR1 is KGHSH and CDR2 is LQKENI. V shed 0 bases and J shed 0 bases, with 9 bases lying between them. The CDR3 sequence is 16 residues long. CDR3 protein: CASSPPRFSSGNTIYF. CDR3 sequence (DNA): TGTGCCAGCTCACCACCGCGGTTTAGCTCTGGAAACACCATATATTTT.

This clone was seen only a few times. CDR3: CASSSQVSNSPLHF. The CDR3 DNA is TGTGCCAGCAGTTCCCAGGTCTCTAATTCACCCCTCCACTTT. The chain carries TRBV28 and TRBJ1-6; D remains ambiguous. The germline gives CDR1 MDHEN, CDR2 SYDVKM. The V end was cut by 4 bases, the J end by 6 bases, with 10 bases between. The CDR3 length is 14 residues.

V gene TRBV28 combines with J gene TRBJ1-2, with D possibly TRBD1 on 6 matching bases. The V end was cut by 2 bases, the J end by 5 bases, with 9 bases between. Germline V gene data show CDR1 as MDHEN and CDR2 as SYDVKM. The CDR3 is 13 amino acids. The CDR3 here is CASSLIGQYGYTF. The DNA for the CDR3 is TGTGCCAGCAGTTTAATAGGACAGTATGGCTACACCTTC.

As DNA, the CDR3 is TGTGCCAGCAGCTTAGCGGGAGACTATGGCTACACCTTC. Its translation: CASSLAGDYGYTF. J is TRBJ1-2 and V is TRBV5-5; D gene uncertain. The CDR3 has 13 residues. Germline CDR1 is SGHKS and CDR2 is YYEKEE (reference sequence). Trimming removed 2 bases at V and 3 bases at J, with 8 bases between.

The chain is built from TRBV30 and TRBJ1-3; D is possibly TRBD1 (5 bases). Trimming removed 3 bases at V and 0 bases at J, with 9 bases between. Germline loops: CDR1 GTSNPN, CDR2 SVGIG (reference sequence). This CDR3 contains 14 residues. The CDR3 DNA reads TGTGCCTGGAGCGCAGGGAACTCTGGAAACACCATATATTTT. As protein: CAWSAGNSGNTIYF.

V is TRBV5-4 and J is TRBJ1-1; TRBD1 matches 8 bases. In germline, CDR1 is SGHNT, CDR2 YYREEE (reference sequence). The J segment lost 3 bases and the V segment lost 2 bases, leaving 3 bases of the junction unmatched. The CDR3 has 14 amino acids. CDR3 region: CASSFSGGYTEAFF. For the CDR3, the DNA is TGTGCCAGCAGCTTCTCAGGGGGCTACACTGAAGCTTTCTTT.

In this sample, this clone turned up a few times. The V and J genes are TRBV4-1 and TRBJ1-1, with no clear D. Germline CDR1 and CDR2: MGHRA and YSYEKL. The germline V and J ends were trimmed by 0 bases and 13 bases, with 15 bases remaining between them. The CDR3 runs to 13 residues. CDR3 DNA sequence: TGCGCCAGCAGCCAAGATCCAAAGACGGAGGTTTTCTTT. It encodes CASSQDPKTEVFF.

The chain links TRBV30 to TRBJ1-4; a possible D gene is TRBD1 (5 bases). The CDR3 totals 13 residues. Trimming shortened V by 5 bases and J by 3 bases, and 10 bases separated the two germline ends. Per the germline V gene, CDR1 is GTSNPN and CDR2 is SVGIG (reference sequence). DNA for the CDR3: TGTGCCTGGGGGCAGGGCCCTAATGAAAAACTGTTTTTT. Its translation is CAWGQGPNEKLFF. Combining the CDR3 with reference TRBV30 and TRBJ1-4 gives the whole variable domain SQTIHQWPATLVQPVGSPLSLECTVEGTSNPNLYWYRQAAGRGLQLLFYSVGIGQISSEVPQNLSASRPQDRQFILSSKKLLLSDSGFYLCAWGQGPNEKLFFGSGTQLSVL.

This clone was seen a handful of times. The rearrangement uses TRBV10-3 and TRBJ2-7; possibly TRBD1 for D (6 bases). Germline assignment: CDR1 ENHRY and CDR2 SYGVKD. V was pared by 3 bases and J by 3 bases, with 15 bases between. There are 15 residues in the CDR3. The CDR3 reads CAISEGQTGRYEQYF. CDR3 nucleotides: TGTGCCATCAGTGAAGGACAGACGGGCCGCTACGAGCAGTACTTC.

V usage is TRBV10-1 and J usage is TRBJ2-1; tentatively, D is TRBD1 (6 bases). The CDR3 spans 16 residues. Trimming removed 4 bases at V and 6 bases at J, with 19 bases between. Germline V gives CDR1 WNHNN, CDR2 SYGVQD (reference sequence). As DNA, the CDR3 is TGCGCCAGCAGTGGGGGGTTGGGGGCCCACAGCAATGAGCAGTTCTTC. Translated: CASSGGLGAHSNEQFF.

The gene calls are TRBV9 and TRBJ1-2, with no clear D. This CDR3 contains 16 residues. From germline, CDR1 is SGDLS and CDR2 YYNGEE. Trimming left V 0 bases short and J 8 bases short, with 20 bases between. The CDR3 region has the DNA TGTGCCAGCAGCGTAGACGGTGGGCAGAAATACTCCGGCTACACCTTC. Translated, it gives CASSVDGGQKYSGYTF.

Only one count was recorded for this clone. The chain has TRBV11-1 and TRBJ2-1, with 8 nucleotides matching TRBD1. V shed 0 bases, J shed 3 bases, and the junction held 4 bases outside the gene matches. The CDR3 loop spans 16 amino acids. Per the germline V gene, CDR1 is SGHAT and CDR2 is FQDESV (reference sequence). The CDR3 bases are TGTGCCAGCAGCTTAGCGGCCGGACAGGGCTACAATGAGCAGTTCTTC. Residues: CASSLAAGQGYNEQFF.